The subject of this entry is one T cell receptor (beta chain). What it binds is unknown. These data belong to a study of identical twins. This CDR3 contains 11 residues. V lost 9 bases, J lost 9 bases, and 12 bases lay in between. Germline-derived CDR1 and CDR2 are SEHNR and FQNEAQ (reference sequence). Study-wide results and limits: A lower insertion count was a feature of abundant cord blood beta clonotypes, with no such feature in memory repertoires.

TCRdb redid the calling of the 5' RACE reads with MiXCR, one entry per CDR3 protein. The table shows about 520,000 distinct CDR3 sequences, with roughly a fifth occurring only once. The sample was also reused in another study, on T cells expressing NK-cell markers.

The clonotype was recovered from a woman between 18 and 29 years old in good health. Material for sequencing was CD4+ T cells sorted from blood. This chain connects TRBV7-9 to TRBJ2-1; no clear D. CDR3 protein: CASHPVGEQFF. The CDR3 coding sequence is TGTGCCAGTCATCCCGTTGGTGAGCAGTTCTTC.